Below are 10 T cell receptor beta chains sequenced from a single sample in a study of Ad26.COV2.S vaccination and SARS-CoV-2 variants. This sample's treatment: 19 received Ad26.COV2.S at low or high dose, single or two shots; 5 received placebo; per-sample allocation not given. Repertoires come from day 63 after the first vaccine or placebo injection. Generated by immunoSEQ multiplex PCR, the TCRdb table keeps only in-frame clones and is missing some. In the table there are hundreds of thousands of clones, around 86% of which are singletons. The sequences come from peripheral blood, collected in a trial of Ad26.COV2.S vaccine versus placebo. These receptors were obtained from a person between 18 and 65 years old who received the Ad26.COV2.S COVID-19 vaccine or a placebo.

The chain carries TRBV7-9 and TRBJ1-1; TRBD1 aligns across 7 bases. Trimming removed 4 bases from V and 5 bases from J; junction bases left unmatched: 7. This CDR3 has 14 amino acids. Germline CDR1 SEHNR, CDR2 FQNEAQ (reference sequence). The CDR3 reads CASSSGQTNTEAFF. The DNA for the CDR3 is TGTGCCAGCAGCTCGGGACAGACTAATACTGAAGCTTTCTTT.

The CDR3, as DNA: TGTGCCTGGAGTGAGGCAGGGAAGAACTCACCCCTCCACTTT. Amino acid sequence: CAWSEAGKNSPLHF. The J gene is TRBJ1-6, the V gene TRBV30; D is perhaps TRBD1 (5 bases). The CDR3 runs to 14 residues. Germline CDR1 GTSNPN, CDR2 SVGIG (reference sequence). The ends were cut back, 1 base at V and 10 bases at J, with 14 bases in the middle.

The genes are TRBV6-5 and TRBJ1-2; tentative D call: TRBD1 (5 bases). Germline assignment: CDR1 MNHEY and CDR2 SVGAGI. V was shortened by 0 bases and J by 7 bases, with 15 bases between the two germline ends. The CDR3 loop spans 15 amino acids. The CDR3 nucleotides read TGTGCCAGCAGTTACTCGCGGGGCAGGGTCGGTGGCTACACCTTC. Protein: CASSYSRGRVGGYTF.

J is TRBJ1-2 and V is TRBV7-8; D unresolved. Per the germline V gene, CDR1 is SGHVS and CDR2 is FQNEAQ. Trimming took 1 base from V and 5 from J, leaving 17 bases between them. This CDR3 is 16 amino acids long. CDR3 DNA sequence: TGTGCCAGCAGCTTAGGAACGGACCGCACCCAATATGGCTACACCTTC. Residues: CASSLGTDRTQYGYTF.

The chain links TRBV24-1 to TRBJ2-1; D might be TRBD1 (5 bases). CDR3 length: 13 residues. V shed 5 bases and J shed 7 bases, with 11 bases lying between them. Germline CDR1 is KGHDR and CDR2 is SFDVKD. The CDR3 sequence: CATSGGLRNEQFF. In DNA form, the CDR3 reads TGTGCCACCAGTGGGGGCCTGAGAAATGAGCAGTTCTTC.

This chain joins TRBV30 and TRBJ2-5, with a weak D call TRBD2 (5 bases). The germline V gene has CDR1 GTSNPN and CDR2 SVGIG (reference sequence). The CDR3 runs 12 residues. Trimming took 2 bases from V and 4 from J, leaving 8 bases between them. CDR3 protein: CAWSTGRETQYF. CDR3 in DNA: TGTGCCTGGAGTACGGGGAGAGAGACCCAGTACTTC.

CDR3 DNA sequence: TGTGCCAGCAGCCTTGAGAGGTCCTATAATTCACCCCTCCACTTT. This codes for CASSLERSYNSPLHF. This chain connects TRBV11-2 to TRBJ1-6; D gene ambiguous. Germline V CDR1 and CDR2: SGHAT, FQNNGV. The CDR3 has 15 amino acids. The V end lost 5 bases, the J end lost 1 base, and 9 bases lay between the germline ends.

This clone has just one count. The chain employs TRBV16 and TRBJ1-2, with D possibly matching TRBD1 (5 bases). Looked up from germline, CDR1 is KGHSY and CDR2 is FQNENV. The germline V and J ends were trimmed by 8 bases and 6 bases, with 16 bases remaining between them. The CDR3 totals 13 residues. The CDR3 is CASVPGGDHGYTF. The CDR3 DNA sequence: TGTGCCAGCGTCCCTGGAGGGGATCATGGCTACACCTTC.

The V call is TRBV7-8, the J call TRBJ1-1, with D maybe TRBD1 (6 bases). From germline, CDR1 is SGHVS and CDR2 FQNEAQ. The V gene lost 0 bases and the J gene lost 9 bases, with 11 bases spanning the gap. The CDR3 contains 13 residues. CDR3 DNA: TGTGCCAGCAGCTTAGCGGAGGACAGAAAAGCTTTCTTT. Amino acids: CASSLAEDRKAFF.

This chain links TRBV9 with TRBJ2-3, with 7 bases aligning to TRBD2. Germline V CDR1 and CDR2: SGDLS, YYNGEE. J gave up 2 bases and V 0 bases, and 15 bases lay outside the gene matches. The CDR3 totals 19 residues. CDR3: CASSVVVFPGGEITDTQYF. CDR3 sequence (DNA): TGTGCCAGCAGCGTAGTGGTTTTTCCGGGGGGAGAAATCACAGATACGCAGTATTTT.